These T cell receptor beta chains were read from a single sample in a study of blood T cells in healthy people across ages. Each CDR3 protein gets one entry after TCRdb re-called the 5' RACE reads with MiXCR. This sample has 380,000 or so distinct CDR3 sequences, with roughly half found just once. Sequenced: blood. The receptors originated from a man aged 55 to 69 in good health. The CDR3 runs from the conserved cysteine through the conserved F or W. The D gene is left open where the match is weak. Clone size is shown for a subset of rows, as once, few, many or a class of expanded clone.

j_gene: TRBJ1-2; d_gene: TRBD1; v_gene: TRBV7-9; abundance: -; CDR3aa: CASSQGTGDAYGYTF; CDR3nt: TGTGCCAGCAGCCAGGGTACAGGGGACGCCTATGGCTACACCTTC
j_gene: TRBJ2-1; d_gene: TRBD2; v_gene: TRBV19; abundance: -; CDR3aa: CASSIFTSGNGEQFF; CDR3nt: TGTGCCAGTAGTATTTTTACTAGCGGGAATGGTGAGCAGTTCTTC
j_gene: TRBJ2-3; d_gene: -; v_gene: TRBV6-2/TRBV6-3; abundance: -; CDR3aa: CASSNWRSTDTQYF; CDR3nt: TGTGCCAGCAGCAACTGGAGGAGCACAGATACGCAGTATTTT
j_gene: TRBJ2-7; d_gene: TRBD1; v_gene: TRBV7-9; abundance: -; CDR3aa: CASSSGQHSYEQYF; CDR3nt: TGTGCCAGCAGCTCGGGACAGCATTCCTACGAGCAGTACTTC
j_gene: TRBJ2-1; d_gene: -; v_gene: TRBV20-1; abundance: -; CDR3aa: CSAQGPTSYLNEQFF; CDR3nt: TGCAGTGCCCAGGGCCCCACTAGCTATTTAAATGAGCAGTTCTTC
j_gene: TRBJ1-2; d_gene: -; v_gene: TRBV29-1; abundance: -; CDR3aa: CSVGEGSYGYTF; CDR3nt: TGCAGCGTTGGAGAGGGATCCTATGGCTACACCTTC
j_gene: TRBJ2-3; d_gene: -; v_gene: TRBV28; abundance: -; CDR3aa: CASSLLTADAQYF; CDR3nt: TGTGCCAGCAGTTTATTGACGGCAGATGCGCAGTATTTT
j_gene: TRBJ2-3; d_gene: TRBD2; v_gene: TRBV6-1; abundance: -; CDR3aa: CASSERAGRPTDTQYF; CDR3nt: TGTGCCAGCAGTGAAAGAGCGGGGCGCCCCACAGATACGCAGTATTTT
j_gene: TRBJ1-2; d_gene: -; v_gene: TRBV7-8; abundance: -; CDR3aa: CASSLNPRRLAAAPGGYTF; CDR3nt: TGTGCCAGCAGCTTAAACCCCAGACGGTTGGCTGCGGCTCCTGGTGGCTACACCTTC
j_gene: TRBJ1-1; d_gene: -; v_gene: TRBV6-2/TRBV6-3; abundance: -; CDR3aa: CASSQGRLNTEAFF; CDR3nt: TGTGCCAGCAGCCAGGGGAGGCTGAACACTGAAGCTTTCTTT
j_gene: TRBJ1-2; d_gene: -; v_gene: TRBV7-2; abundance: few; CDR3aa: CASSLESQINYGYTF; CDR3nt: TGTGCCAGCAGCTTAGAGTCACAGATTAACTATGGCTACACCTTC
j_gene: TRBJ2-5; d_gene: -; v_gene: TRBV20-1; abundance: -; CDR3aa: CSALPSGGPGETQYF; CDR3nt: TGCAGTGCCCTCCCGAGTGGCGGGCCTGGGGAGACCCAGTACTTC
j_gene: TRBJ2-4; d_gene: TRBD2; v_gene: TRBV3-1; abundance: -; CDR3aa: CASSQRLAGADNIQYF; CDR3nt: TGTGCCAGCAGCCAACGCCTAGCGGGGGCCGATAACATTCAGTACTTC
j_gene: TRBJ2-1; d_gene: -; v_gene: TRBV20-1; abundance: once; CDR3aa: CSASTSQYNEQFF; CDR3nt: TGCAGCGCTAGCACTAGCCAGTACAATGAGCAGTTCTTC
j_gene: TRBJ2-1; d_gene: -; v_gene: TRBV20-1; abundance: -; CDR3aa: CSAPAPREQFF; CDR3nt: TGCAGTGCTCCCGCCCCTAGGGAGCAGTTCTTC
j_gene: TRBJ2-3; d_gene: -; v_gene: TRBV5-1; abundance: -; CDR3aa: CASSPRSDTQYF; CDR3nt: TGCGCCAGCAGCCCTCGATCGGATACGCAGTATTTT
j_gene: TRBJ2-5; d_gene: TRBD2; v_gene: TRBV18; abundance: few; CDR3aa: CASSQRGTETQYF; CDR3nt: TGTGCCAGCTCACAGCGGGGAACGGAGACCCAGTACTTC
j_gene: TRBJ2-3; d_gene: -; v_gene: TRBV7-2; abundance: -; CDR3aa: CASSLDGAARTDTQYF; CDR3nt: TGTGCCAGCAGCTTAGACGGGGCGGCAAGGACAGATACGCAGTATTTT
j_gene: TRBJ2-7; d_gene: -; v_gene: TRBV27; abundance: few; CDR3aa: CASSLLGGGLGDEQYF; CDR3nt: TGTGCCAGCAGTTTATTGGGCGGAGGCCTTGGGGACGAGCAGTACTTC
j_gene: TRBJ2-2; d_gene: -; v_gene: TRBV28; abundance: -; CDR3aa: CASSLPGTGELFF; CDR3nt: TGTGCCAGCAGTTTGCCCGGCACCGGGGAGCTGTTTTTT
j_gene: TRBJ1-2; d_gene: TRBD1; v_gene: TRBV6-2/TRBV6-3; abundance: -; CDR3aa: CASSKTGGYGYTF; CDR3nt: TGTGCCAGCTCAAAGACAGGGGGCTATGGCTACACCTTC
j_gene: TRBJ2-3; d_gene: -; v_gene: TRBV7-3; abundance: -; CDR3aa: CASSLTNLEEDTQYF; CDR3nt: TGTGCCAGCAGCTTAACGAACCTAGAGGAAGATACGCAGTATTTT
j_gene: TRBJ2-3; d_gene: -; v_gene: TRBV7-2; abundance: -; CDR3aa: CASALGGWADTQYF; CDR3nt: TGTGCCAGCGCCCTGGGGGGATGGGCAGATACGCAGTATTTT
j_gene: TRBJ2-7; d_gene: -; v_gene: TRBV10-2; abundance: few; CDR3aa: CASSEQVSEKQYF; CDR3nt: TGCGCCAGCAGTGAACAGGTCTCTGAGAAGCAGTACTTC
j_gene: TRBJ2-1; d_gene: -; v_gene: TRBV7-2; abundance: few; CDR3aa: CASSSRDEQFF; CDR3nt: TGTGCCAGCAGCTCGAGGGATGAGCAGTTCTTC
j_gene: TRBJ2-7; d_gene: TRBD1; v_gene: TRBV10-3; abundance: -; CDR3aa: CAISGIGTGGRSVYEQYF; CDR3nt: TGTGCCATCAGTGGGATAGGGACAGGGGGTCGTTCGGTCTACGAGCAGTACTTC
j_gene: TRBJ2-3; d_gene: TRBD2; v_gene: TRBV29-1; abundance: many; CDR3aa: CSVVGRGGLSDTQYF; CDR3nt: TGCAGCGTTGTAGGACGGGGGGGTCTTTCAGATACGCAGTATTTT
j_gene: TRBJ2-3; d_gene: -; v_gene: TRBV7-2; abundance: -; CDR3aa: CASSPLAGGLGDTQYF; CDR3nt: TGTGCCAGCAGCCCCTTGGCGGGCGGGTTGGGGGATACGCAGTATTTT
j_gene: TRBJ2-5; d_gene: -; v_gene: TRBV18; abundance: -; CDR3aa: CASSPHPGAQETQYF; CDR3nt: TGTGCCAGCTCACCCCATCCGGGGGCGCAGGAGACCCAGTACTTC
j_gene: TRBJ2-5; d_gene: -; v_gene: TRBV20-1; abundance: -; CDR3aa: CNAKGAGGSGVAQYF; CDR3nt: TGCAATGCTAAGGGGGCCGGTGGTTCGGGAGTGGCCCAGTACTTC
j_gene: TRBJ2-5; d_gene: TRBD2; v_gene: TRBV4-2; abundance: few; CDR3aa: CASSQGGTSPQETQYF; CDR3nt: TGTGCCAGCAGCCAGGGGGGGACTAGCCCCCAAGAGACCCAGTACTTC
j_gene: TRBJ2-6; d_gene: -; v_gene: TRBV27; abundance: -; CDR3aa: CASPGSGANVLTF; CDR3nt: TGTGCCAGCCCAGGCTCTGGGGCCAACGTCCTGACTTTC
j_gene: TRBJ2-1; d_gene: -; v_gene: TRBV2; abundance: few; CDR3aa: CASGSRSYNEQFF; CDR3nt: TGTGCCAGCGGGAGTAGGTCCTACAATGAGCAGTTCTTC
j_gene: TRBJ2-1; d_gene: -; v_gene: TRBV15; abundance: -; CDR3aa: CATSRAANYNEQFF; CDR3nt: TGTGCCACCAGCAGAGCGGCCAACTACAATGAGCAGTTCTTC
j_gene: TRBJ1-2; d_gene: TRBD1; v_gene: TRBV20-1; abundance: -; CDR3aa: CSARDPTGGYGYTF; CDR3nt: TGCAGTGCTAGAGACCCGACAGGGGGGTATGGCTACACCTTC
j_gene: TRBJ2-7; d_gene: -; v_gene: TRBV6-5; abundance: few; CDR3aa: CASSQYRGSEQYF; CDR3nt: TGTGCCAGCAGTCAATATAGGGGGTCGGAGCAGTACTTC
j_gene: TRBJ2-4; d_gene: -; v_gene: TRBV20-1; abundance: -; CDR3aa: CSARRTTPNIQYF; CDR3nt: TGCAGTGCTAGACGCACAACTCCAAACATTCAGTACTTC
j_gene: TRBJ2-5; d_gene: -; v_gene: TRBV5-4; abundance: -; CDR3aa: CASSPGGGEETQYF; CDR3nt: TGTGCCAGCAGCCCTGGAGGAGGGGAAGAGACCCAGTACTTC
j_gene: TRBJ1-1; d_gene: -; v_gene: TRBV2; abundance: -; CDR3aa: CASSPANTLNTEAFF; CDR3nt: TGTGCCAGCAGTCCCGCAAACACGCTGAACACTGAAGCTTTCTTT
j_gene: TRBJ1-5; d_gene: -; v_gene: TRBV6-2/TRBV6-3; abundance: -; CDR3aa: CASNRESVANQPQHF; CDR3nt: TGTGCCAGCAACAGGGAAAGCGTGGCCAATCAGCCCCAGCATTTT
j_gene: TRBJ2-1; d_gene: -; v_gene: TRBV11-2; abundance: -; CDR3aa: CASSLGDRMHNEQFF; CDR3nt: TGTGCCAGCAGCTTAGGGGACCGAATGCACAATGAGCAGTTCTTC
j_gene: TRBJ1-5; d_gene: -; v_gene: TRBV6-6; abundance: -; CDR3aa: CASGSREVSNQPQHF; CDR3nt: TGTGCCAGCGGGTCCAGGGAGGTAAGCAATCAGCCCCAGCATTTT
j_gene: TRBJ2-1; d_gene: TRBD2; v_gene: TRBV14; abundance: many; CDR3aa: CASSQVAGGPGEQFF; CDR3nt: TGTGCCAGCAGCCAGGTAGCGGGGGGTCCAGGTGAGCAGTTCTTC
j_gene: TRBJ2-2; d_gene: -; v_gene: TRBV25-1; abundance: -; CDR3aa: CASRGTGRNTGELFF; CDR3nt: TGTGCCAGCAGGGGGACGGGGAGGAACACCGGGGAGCTGTTTTTT
j_gene: TRBJ2-3; d_gene: TRBD2; v_gene: TRBV20-1; abundance: -; CDR3aa: CSAPGLAGGVADTQYF; CDR3nt: TGCAGTGCCCCGGGACTAGCGGGGGGGGTAGCAGATACGCAGTATTTT
j_gene: TRBJ2-3; d_gene: -; v_gene: TRBV28; abundance: many; CDR3aa: CASSPTTDTQYF; CDR3nt: TGTGCCAGCAGCCCAACCACAGATACGCAGTATTTT
j_gene: TRBJ2-7; d_gene: TRBD2; v_gene: TRBV7-6; abundance: few; CDR3aa: CASSRLAGGPYEQYF; CDR3nt: TGTGCCAGCAGCCGACTAGCGGGGGGACCCTACGAGCAGTACTTC